This T cell receptor beta chain was sequenced in a study of shared clonotypes between healthy human individuals. With V trimmed by 2 bases and J by 3 bases, 4 bases remained unmatched. CDR3 length equals 14 residues. Germline loops: CDR1 SGDLS, CDR2 YYNGEE. The data were produced by immunoSEQ multiplex PCR, yet TCRdb's version contains in-frame clones alone and is incomplete. This table has over a million clones, roughly 98% appearing once. This TCR derives from a man aged 30-40 years in good health. The source material was naive CD4+ T cells sorted from blood. The sample's subset: CD45RA+ positively selected. The chain joins TRBV9 to TRBJ2-7, with 8 bases identical to TRBD2. The CDR3 DNA reads as TGTGCCAGCAGCGTGGCAGCGGGGGACTACGAGCAGTACTTC. It translates to CASSVAAGDYEQYF.